The 11 T cell receptor beta chains below all came from one sample that was sequenced in a study of regulatory T cells in long-lasting Graves disease. Relying on iRepertoire HTBI primers and Arm-PCR of CDR3 regions, the team built TCR beta libraries. TCRdb reanalysed the multiplex PCR reads using MiXCR and keeps one entry per CDR3 protein. In the table there are roughly 420,000 distinct CDR3 sequences, roughly 17% of which are singletons. Time point of the sample: newly diagnosed GD, antithyroid drugs for less than 3 months. Scientists built the TCR library using RNA that was extracted from PBMCs. The same specimen was also included in a second study, on T cells in Graves' hyperthyroidism and ophthalmopathy.

The specimen was peripheral blood mononuclear cells (PBMCs), collected at new diagnosis, from a patient treated with antithyroid drugs. These receptors all come from a woman in her thirties with Graves disease.

This clonotype came up a few times. Given a much more abundant clone one base away, this may be a read error. This chain joins TRBV7-9 and TRBJ2-7, with 7 positions matching TRBD1. The CDR3 is 14 residues long. Germline assignment: CDR1 SEHNR and CDR2 FQNEAQ (reference sequence). CDR3 in amino acids: CASSLGGQYYGQYF. CDR3 coding DNA: TGTGCCAGCAGCTTAGGGGGACAGTACTACGGGCAGTACTTC.

This clonotype appeared many times. V gene TRBV5-1 combines with J gene TRBJ1-5; 8 positions match TRBD1. Germline loops: CDR1 SGHRS, CDR2 YFSETQ. Losses at the gene ends were 0 bases for V and 0 bases for J; bases not matched to a gene: 8. The CDR3 contains 18 residues. The CDR3 nucleotides are TGCGCCAGCAGCTTGGCCCCGACAGGGGCGAATAGCAATCAGCCCCAGCATTTT. Its translation: CASSLAPTGANSNQPQHF.

This clonotype was picked up many times. The chain couples TRBV7-2 to TRBJ1-5, with D unclear. Germline values: CDR1 SGHTA, CDR2 FQGNSA. The CDR3 is 13 residues long. V was trimmed by 1 base and J by 7 bases, leaving 8 bases between them. The CDR3 DNA sequence: TGTGCCAGCAGCTTAGATCCGCTGCAGCCCCAGCATTTT. Its protein is CASSLDPLQPQHF.

This clonotype was picked up many times. The chain employs TRBV4-3 and TRBJ1-1; maybe TRBD1 (6 bases). The CDR3 consists of 14 residues. With 1 base removed from V and 4 bases from J, the gap between germline ends came to 10 bases. Germline CDR1 is LGHNA and CDR2 is YSLEER. The CDR3 loop is CASSQVGGGTEAFF. The CDR3 DNA is TGCGCCAGCAGCCAAGTGGGAGGGGGCACTGAAGCTTTCTTT.

This clonotype has a count of ten or more. This chain uses TRBV3-1 with TRBJ2-7; D gene ambiguous. V lost 4 bases and J lost 6, with 19 bases in between. This CDR3 has 15 residues. Germline CDR1 and CDR2: LGHDT and YNNKEL (reference sequence). The CDR3 spells CASSPTDTYDGEQYF. The CDR3 nucleotides read TGTGCCAGCAGCCCCACCGACACATACGACGGCGAGCAGTACTTC.

This clonotype was seen repeatedly, ten times or more. The CDR3 DNA reads as TGTGCCAGCAGCTCCGGGGGCCGATACGAGCAGTACTTC. This translates into CASSSGGRYEQYF. J is TRBJ2-7 and V is TRBV11-2, with D perhaps given as TRBD1 or TRBD2 (6 bases each). CDR1 and CDR2 (germline): SGHAT, FQNNGV. V lost 4 bases, J lost 4 bases, and 11 bases lay in between. CDR3 size: 13 residues.

The chain has TRBV5-4 and TRBJ2-3; 7 nucleotides align to TRBD2. The CDR3 contains 17 residues. CDR1 and CDR2 (germline): SGHNT, YYREEE (reference sequence). Losses at the gene ends were 3 bases for V and 0 bases for J; bases not matched to a gene: 10. The CDR3 nucleotides read TGTGCCAGCAGCTCAGGTCTGGGCGGGGGTAGCACAGATACGCAGTATTTT. It codes for CASSSGLGGGSTDTQYF. Complete variable domain (other parts from reference TRBV5-4 and TRBJ2-3): ETGVTQSPTHLIKTRGQQVTLRCSSQSGHNTVSWYQQALGQGPQFIFQYYREEENGRGNFPPRFSGLQFPNYSSELNVNALELDDSALYLCASSSGLGGGSTDTQYFGPGTRLTVL.

This clonotype was counted at least ten times. J is TRBJ2-1 and V is TRBV30; D may correspond to TRBD1 or TRBD2 (5 bases each). Per germline, CDR1 GTSNPN and CDR2 SVGIG (reference sequence). This CDR3 is 14 amino acids long. With 5 bases removed from V and 15 bases from J, the gap between germline ends came to 26 bases. The CDR3: CAWEPRDLGYLAFF. The CDR3 region has the DNA TGTGCCTGGGAACCCAGGGACCTAGGTTATTTGGCGTTCTTC.

This clonotype was counted only a few times. The chain joins TRBV19 to TRBJ1-1; no reliable D call. The CDR3 runs to 14 residues. Germline-derived CDR1 and CDR2 are LNHDA and SQIVND (reference sequence). Trimming took off 4 bases at V and 8 bases at J, with 17 bases between the two ends. The CDR3 reads CASSTSRVIEEAFF. DNA for the CDR3: TGTGCCAGTAGTACGTCAAGGGTCATAGAGGAAGCTTTCTTT.

This clonotype was counted at least ten times. The chain carries TRBV11-2 and TRBJ2-1, with 10 bases fitting TRBD2. After removal of 0 bases from V and 5 bases from J, the junction contained 4 bases not matched to a gene. Germline V lookup: CDR1 SGHAT, CDR2 FQNNGV. The CDR3 runs to 16 residues. The CDR3 here is CASSLDLLAGHNEQFF. In DNA form, the CDR3 reads TGTGCCAGCAGCTTAGATTTACTAGCGGGGCACAATGAGCAGTTCTTC.

As concerns this clonotype: A much larger clone differs from this one at a single base, so this may be a read error. The chain uses TRBV28 and TRBJ2-1, with 10 bases lining up with TRBD2. The DNA end favors TRBJ2-5, so the J call may be wrong. CDR1 is MDHEN, CDR2 SYDVKM, per germline. The length of the CDR3 is 16 residues. The CDR3 DNA sequence: TGTGCCAGCAGTCCCCGAGCGGGAGGGCCAGCAGAGGCCCAGTACTTC. This encodes CASSPRAGGPAEAQYF.